These 30 T cell receptor beta chains share one sample of origin, sequenced in a study of OX40 agonist ivuxolimab in advanced cancers. Profiling relied on immunoSEQ multiplex PCR, and the TCRdb table lists in-frame clones only, not all of them. In the table there are around 68,000 clones, around nine tenths of which are singletons. This sample comprised CD4+ or CD8+ T cells sorted from blood, obtained in a trial of the OX40 agonist ivuxolimab. The receptors were gathered from an adult with an advanced solid tumor such as melanoma, head and neck, liver or kidney cancer.

The rearrangement links TRBV5-6 to TRBJ2-2, with D possibly TRBD1 on 5 matching bases. Trimming shortened V by 1 base and J by 8 bases, and 12 bases separated the two germline ends. Germline CDR1 is SGHDT and CDR2 is YYEEEE. The CDR3 covers 14 residues. CDR3 in amino acids: CASSLIAGSGELFF. The CDR3 DNA reads as TGTGCCAGCAGCTTGATCGCAGGGTCGGGGGAGCTGTTTTTT.

This clone was seen just once. J is TRBJ2-2 and V is TRBV11-3, with D perhaps given as TRBD1 or TRBD2 (5 bases each). The CDR3 is 16 residues long. The germline V and J ends were trimmed by 5 bases and 9 bases, with 22 bases remaining between them. The germline V gene has CDR1 SGHNT and CDR2 YENEEA. In DNA, the CDR3 is TGTGCCAGCAGCCACCACACCGGGACGGGGAACCGGGAGCTGTTTTTT. Translating it yields CASSHHTGTGNRELFF.

This clone was detected only a few times. The chain combines TRBV5-4 with TRBJ1-2; 8 bases agree with TRBD1. Germline V gene data show CDR1 as SGHNT and CDR2 as YYREEE (reference sequence). The CDR3 runs to 14 residues. Trimming removed 4 bases from V and 2 bases from J; junction bases left unmatched: 4. The CDR3 region is CASSLRDRNYGYTF. The CDR3 coding sequence is TGTGCCAGCAGCCTCCGGGACAGGAACTATGGCTACACCTTC.

The chain uses TRBV6-1 and TRBJ2-2, with D possibly being TRBD1 (6 bases). V lost 4 bases and J lost 3, with 12 bases in between. This CDR3 has 15 amino acids. Germline-derived CDR1 and CDR2 are MNHNS and SASEGT. This chain's CDR3 is CASSAQGTDTGELFF. CDR3 in DNA: TGTGCCAGCAGTGCACAGGGTACAGACACCGGGGAGCTGTTTTTT.

CDR3 nucleotide sequence: TGTGCCAGTAGTATAGACTCACTCCGGAACACTGAAGCTTTCTTT. This gives the protein CASSIDSLRNTEAFF. The genes are TRBV19 and TRBJ1-1; no clear D. V was trimmed by 0 bases and J by 1 base, leaving 9 bases between them. The CDR3 covers 15 residues. Germline CDR1 LNHDA, CDR2 SQIVND (reference sequence).

The chain carries TRBV5-6 and TRBJ2-1, with D unclear. This CDR3 is 11 amino acids long. The V gene's germline CDR1 is SGHDT and CDR2 YYEEEE. V was shortened by 5 bases and J by 4 bases, with 4 bases between the two germline ends. The CDR3 region has the DNA TGTGCCAGCAGGAATTACAATGAGCAGTTCTTC. Residues: CASRNYNEQFF.

The chain couples TRBV23-1 to TRBJ2-3; the D is unclear. TRBV23-1 has ORF status, its function being uncertain. The V gene lost 2 bases and the J gene lost 8 bases, with 20 bases spanning the gap. This CDR3 contains 16 residues. CDR3 sequence (DNA): TGCGCCAGCAGTCAAACCCCGTCTCTCTTGGGCGGTACGCAGTATTTT. Residues: CASSQTPSLLGGTQYF.

This chain uses TRBV19 with TRBJ2-2, with a possible D match to TRBD1 (5 bases). V was shortened by 3 bases and J by 7 bases, with 6 bases between the two germline ends. The CDR3 covers 12 residues. Germline V gene lookup returns CDR1 LNHDA and CDR2 SQIVND (reference sequence). The chain's CDR3 is CASSMQGGELFF. The CDR3 DNA reads TGTGCCAGTAGTATGCAGGGCGGGGAGCTGTTTTTT. Drawing the rest from reference TRBV19 and TRBJ2-2, the complete variable domain is DGGITQSPKYLFRKEGQNVTLSCEQNLNHDAMYWYRQDPGQGLRLIYYSQIVNDFQKGDIAEGYSVSREKKESFPLTVTSAQKNPTAFYLCASSMQGGELFFGEGSRLTVL.

The V gene is TRBV7-9, the J gene TRBJ2-3; either TRBD1 or TRBD2 may fit D (5 bases each). V was clipped by 3 bases and J by 2 bases, with 9 bases between them. The germline CDR1 and CDR2 sequences are SEHNR and FQNEAQ (reference sequence). The CDR3 consists of 14 residues. CDR3: CASSFGTDTDTQYF. In DNA form, the CDR3 reads TGTGCCAGCAGCTTCGGGACGGACACAGATACGCAGTATTTT. Combining the CDR3 with reference TRBV7-9 and TRBJ2-3 gives the whole variable domain DTGVSQNPRHKITKRGQNVTFRCDPISEHNRLYWYRQTLGQGPEFLTYFQNEAQLEKSRLLSDRFSAERPKGSFSTLEIQRTEQGDSAMYLCASSFGTDTDTQYFGPGTRLTVL.

V usage is TRBV5-4 and J usage is TRBJ1-3; D is undetermined. The V gene lost 4 bases and the J gene lost 0 bases, with 11 bases spanning the gap. CDR1 and CDR2 (germline): SGHNT, YYREEE (reference sequence). The CDR3 runs to 15 residues. In DNA, the CDR3 is TGTGCCAGCAGCAAAGACTGGAGCTCTGGAAACACCATATATTTT. Protein: CASSKDWSSGNTIYF.

The chain couples TRBV19 to TRBJ1-2; D not certain. Trimming stripped 7 bases from V and 8 bases from J, with 17 bases between. This CDR3 spans 13 amino acids. Looked up from germline, CDR1 is LNHDA and CDR2 is SQIVND (reference sequence). The CDR3 loop reads CASKGRTTEGYTF. CDR3 nucleotide sequence: TGTGCCAGTAAGGGAAGGACTACGGAGGGCTACACCTTC.

This chain links TRBV7-2 with TRBJ2-7; 7 bases are a match to TRBD1. The CDR3 consists of 16 residues. Losses at the gene ends were 0 bases for V and 5 bases for J; bases not matched to a gene: 10. Per the germline V gene, CDR1 is SGHTA and CDR2 is FQGNSA. CDR3 loop: CASSLAGVGQANEQYF. The CDR3 coding sequence is TGTGCCAGCAGCTTAGCGGGGGTTGGACAGGCAAACGAGCAGTACTTC.

The chain employs TRBV18 and TRBJ2-7, with a weak D call TRBD1 (6 bases). V was trimmed by 4 bases and J by 0 bases, leaving 10 bases between them. CDR1 and CDR2 (germline): KGHSH, LQKENI. CDR3 length equals 14 residues. CDR3: CASSRDMSSYEQYF. Written as DNA, the CDR3 is TGTGCCAGCTCACGGGACATGAGCTCCTACGAGCAGTACTTC.

For this clone: The same CDR3 arises from other DNA sequences in this sample as well. The CDR3 nucleotides read TGTGCCAGCAGTTACTCCGGTAGCAATCAGCCCCAGCATTTT. The encoded protein is CASSYSGSNQPQHF. The chain recombines TRBV6-5 with TRBJ1-5; no firm D call. Germline V gives CDR1 MNHEY, CDR2 SVGAGI. The CDR3 contains 14 residues. Trimming shortened V by 0 bases and J by 0 bases, and 3 bases separated the two germline ends.

Worth noting for this clone: Other DNA sequences from this sample encode an identical CDR3 as well. The DNA for the CDR3 is TGTGCCAGCAGCTTGGCCGGGACCCTCTTAGGCGAGCAGTACTTC. Translating gives CASSLAGTLLGEQYF. The gene calls are TRBV5-4 and TRBJ2-7; D tentatively fits TRBD1 or TRBD2 (5 bases each). The CDR3 runs to 15 residues. The germline CDR1 and CDR2 sequences are SGHNT and YYREEE (reference sequence). V was shortened by 0 bases and J by 6 bases, with 16 bases between the two germline ends. The full variable domain, its missing parts supplied by reference TRBV5-4 and TRBJ2-7, is ETGVTQSPTHLIKTRGQQVTLRCSSQSGHNTVSWYQQALGQGPQFIFQYYREEENGRGNFPPRFSGLQFPNYSSELNVNALELDDSALYLCASSLAGTLLGEQYFGPGTRLTVT.

The chain combines TRBV5-4 with TRBJ1-1; D remains unclear. The CDR3 is 15 amino acids. Looked up from germline, CDR1 is SGHNT and CDR2 is YYREEE (reference sequence). Trimming took off 5 bases at V and 0 bases at J, with 14 bases between the two ends. CDR3 amino acids: CASSSGRLMNTEAFF. CDR3 DNA sequence: TGTGCCAGCAGTTCGGGCCGACTCATGAACACTGAAGCTTTCTTT.

The chain joins TRBV10-3 to TRBJ2-1; possibly TRBD1 or TRBD2 for D (7 bases each). Germline V gene data show CDR1 as ENHRY and CDR2 as SYGVKD. There are 14 residues in the CDR3. V was trimmed by 8 bases and J by 6 bases, leaving 17 bases between them. CDR3 sequence reads: CAIGEGAVVNEQFF. CDR3 nucleotide sequence: TGTGCCATCGGGGAGGGGGCGGTAGTCAATGAGCAGTTCTTC.

Here the CDR3 DNA reads TGTGCCAGCAGTTACTCGACGCAGGTGGTTTATGGCTACACCTTC. Protein: CASSYSTQVVYGYTF. The chain recombines TRBV6-6 with TRBJ1-2, with unresolved D. The CDR3 covers 15 residues. Germline CDR1 is MNHNY and CDR2 is SVGAGI (reference sequence). The V and J ends lost 0 bases and 5 bases respectively, with 13 bases between them.

The chain combines TRBV5-4 with TRBJ2-5; TRBD1 is a possible D gene (5 bases). The CDR3 length is 14 residues. Trimming pared 4 bases from V and 5 bases from J, leaving 15 bases between. Germline V gene sequence: CDR1 SGHNT, CDR2 YYREEE (reference sequence). The chain's CDR3 is CASSPQGIGETQYF. The CDR3 region has the DNA TGTGCCAGCAGCCCCCAGGGCATTGGTGAGACCCAGTACTTC. The full variable domain, with the rest looked up from reference TRBV5-4 and TRBJ2-5, is ETGVTQSPTHLIKTRGQQVTLRCSSQSGHNTVSWYQQALGQGPQFIFQYYREEENGRGNFPPRFSGLQFPNYSSELNVNALELDDSALYLCASSPQGIGETQYFGPGTRLLVL.

The chain has TRBV6-1 and TRBJ1-6; possibly TRBD1 for D (5 bases). Trimming pared 3 bases from V and 5 bases from J, leaving 8 bases between. The CDR3 loop spans 14 amino acids. Germline V gene sequence: CDR1 MNHNS, CDR2 SASEGT. The CDR3 sequence: CASSDHRNNSPLHF. Written as DNA, the CDR3 is TGTGCCAGCAGTGATCACAGGAATAATTCACCCCTCCACTTT.

This clone was seen a single time. The V call is TRBV5-5, the J call TRBJ2-7, with D possibly being TRBD2 (5 bases). The CDR3 is 17 residues long. V lost 0 bases, J lost 0 bases, and 16 bases lay in between. Germline CDR1 and CDR2: SGHKS and YYEKEE (reference sequence). As DNA, the CDR3 is TGTGCCAGCAGCTTGGAGAGGACTCTCAGGAGCTCCTACGAGCAGTACTTC. Its translation: CASSLERTLRSSYEQYF.

This chain joins TRBV27 and TRBJ2-1; 12 positions match TRBD2. Germline V gene data show CDR1 as MNHEY and CDR2 as SMNVEV (reference sequence). J gave up 5 bases and V 5 bases, and 4 bases lay outside the gene matches. The length of the CDR3 is 15 residues. The CDR3, as DNA: TGTGCCAGCAGTACGTGGACTAGCGGGAACAATGAGCAGTTCTTC. Protein: CASSTWTSGNNEQFF.

This clone was seen a handful of times. The chain is built from TRBV15 and TRBJ2-3, with D possibly matching TRBD2 (5 bases). There are 12 residues in the CDR3. The V gene lost 5 bases and the J gene lost 5 bases, with 8 bases spanning the gap. Germline CDR1 is LNHNV and CDR2 is YYDKDF (reference sequence). Here the CDR3 DNA reads TGTGCCACCAGCGGACTCGGAGATACGCAGTATTTT. It is translated as CATSGLGDTQYF.

The chain uses TRBV19 and TRBJ2-7, with a possible D match to TRBD2 (5 bases). V lost 5 bases, J lost 6 bases, and 14 bases lay in between. There are 13 residues in the CDR3. Germline-derived CDR1 and CDR2 are LNHDA and SQIVND (reference sequence). CDR3 sequence (DNA): TGTGCCAGTAGTGAAATGAGGGCCGCCGAGCAGTACTTC. This gives the protein CASSEMRAAEQYF.

The chain employs TRBV27 and TRBJ2-3; D may correspond to TRBD1 or TRBD2 (5 bases each). This CDR3 has 16 residues. Germline V lookup: CDR1 MNHEY, CDR2 SMNVEV (reference sequence). Trimming took 8 bases from V and 4 from J, leaving 22 bases between them. This chain's CDR3 is CASSGQQRSSPDTQYF. The CDR3 DNA sequence: TGTGCCAGCTCCGGACAACAGCGGTCTTCCCCAGATACGCAGTATTTT.

The genes are TRBV4-1 and TRBJ2-7; D gene ambiguous. V was cut by 3 bases and J by 3 bases, with 9 bases left in between. The length of the CDR3 is 13 residues. Per the germline V gene, CDR1 is MGHRA and CDR2 is YSYEKL. CDR3 DNA sequence: TGCGCCAGCAGCCAGCAGGTAAACTACGAGCAGTACTTC. This gives the protein CASSQQVNYEQYF.

This sequence joins TRBV27 and TRBJ2-3, with 8 bases identical to TRBD1. V was clipped by 7 bases and J by 1 base; unmatched bases: 7. CDR3 length equals 15 residues. In germline, CDR1 is MNHEY, CDR2 SMNVEV (reference sequence). CDR3 coding DNA: TGTGCCAGCACCCAAACAGGGGGGCGCACAGATACGCAGTATTTT. It codes for CASTQTGGRTDTQYF.

V gene TRBV10-3 combines with J gene TRBJ1-4; D remains unclear. V lost 7 bases to trimming and J lost 1 base, with 7 bases between them. Germline V gene sequence: CDR1 ENHRY, CDR2 SYGVKD. This CDR3 region has 13 residues. The CDR3 bases are TGTGCCATCAAAGCTGGAACTAATGAAAAACTGTTTTTT. It encodes CAIKAGTNEKLFF.

V gene TRBV6-1 combines with J gene TRBJ1-3, with 12 bases aligning to TRBD1. J lost 2 bases, V lost 4 bases, and 9 bases had no gene match. From germline, CDR1 is MNHNS and CDR2 SASEGT. The CDR3 length is 18 residues. The CDR3 region has the DNA TGTGCCAGCAGTGTCCAGAGCCGGGACAGGGGGCCTGGAAACACCATATATTTT. Its protein is CASSVQSRDRGPGNTIYF.

The V and J genes are TRBV10-3 and TRBJ2-5; the match to TRBD2 covers 14 bases. The CDR3 runs to 17 residues. V was pared by 2 bases and J by 2 bases, with 4 bases of the junction left unmatched. From germline, CDR1 is ENHRY and CDR2 SYGVKD. The CDR3 protein is CAISEGTSGGEQETQYF. For the CDR3, the DNA is TGTGCCATCAGTGAGGGGACTAGCGGGGGTGAACAAGAGACCCAGTACTTC.